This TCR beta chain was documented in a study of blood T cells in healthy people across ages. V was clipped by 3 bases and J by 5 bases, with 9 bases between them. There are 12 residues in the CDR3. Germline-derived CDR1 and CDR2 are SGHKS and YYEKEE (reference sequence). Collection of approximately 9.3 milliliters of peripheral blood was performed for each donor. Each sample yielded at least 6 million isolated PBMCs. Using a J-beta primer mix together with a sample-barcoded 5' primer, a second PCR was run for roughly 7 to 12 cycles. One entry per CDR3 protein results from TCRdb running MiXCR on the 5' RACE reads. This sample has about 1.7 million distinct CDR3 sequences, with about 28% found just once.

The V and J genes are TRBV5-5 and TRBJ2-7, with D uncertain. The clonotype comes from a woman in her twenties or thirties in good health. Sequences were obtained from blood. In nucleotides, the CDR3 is TGTGCCAGCAGCTCAAGCCGAAACGAGCAGTACTTC. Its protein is CASSSSRNEQYF. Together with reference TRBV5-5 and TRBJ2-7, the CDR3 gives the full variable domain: DAGVTQSPTHLIKTRGQQVTLRCSPISGHKSVSWYQQVLGQGPQFIFQYYEKEERGRGNFPDRFSARQFPNYSSELNVNALLLGDSALYLCASSSSRNEQYFGPGTRLTVT.